These 4 T cell receptor beta chains originate from one sample sequenced in a study of STAT5B mutations in CD4+ large granular lymphocyte leukemia. TCRdb's table, derived via immunoSEQ multiplex PCR, lists solely in-frame clones and lacks some. The table shows roughly 48,000 clones, with roughly two thirds occurring only once. Sequencing was done on a sample of CD4+ T cells from blood buffy coats. The receptors derive from a human donor in good health.

This chain joins TRBV5-1 and TRBJ1-2; 12 bases are a match to TRBD1. Trimming at V came to 4 bases and at J to 6 bases, leaving 4 bases not matched to a gene. CDR3 size: 14 residues. CDR1 and CDR2 (germline): SGHRS, YFSETQ. CDR3 amino acids: CASSPGTGGHGYTF. Here the CDR3 DNA reads TGCGCCAGCAGCCCCGGGACAGGGGGCCATGGCTACACCTTC. Full variable domain (outside the CDR3, taken from reference TRBV5-1 and TRBJ1-2): KAGVTQTPRYLIKTRGQQVTLSCSPISGHRSVSWYQQTPGQGLQFLFEYFSETQRNKGNFPGRFSGRQFSNSRSEMNVSTLELGDSALYLCASSPGTGGHGYTFGSGTRLTVV.

The rearrangement joins TRBV7-8 to TRBJ1-4; perhaps TRBD1 as D (5 bases). In germline, CDR1 is SGHVS, CDR2 FQNEAQ. The CDR3 length is 15 residues. Trimming pared 1 base from V and 4 bases from J, leaving 10 bases between. The DNA for the CDR3 is TGTGCCAGCAGCTTAGGCGGGACTCATAATGAAAAACTGTTTTTT. It translates to CASSLGGTHNEKLFF.

This clone came up a few times. V usage is TRBV5-4 and J usage is TRBJ1-1, with D perhaps matching TRBD1 (6 bases). This CDR3 spans 15 amino acids. Looked up from germline, CDR1 is SGHNT and CDR2 is YYREEE (reference sequence). The V and J ends lost 4 bases and 0 bases respectively, with 13 bases between them. DNA of the CDR3: TGTGCCAGCAGCATCTGGACAGCCTTGAACACTGAAGCTTTCTTT. The encoded protein is CASSIWTALNTEAFF.

The rearrangement uses TRBV10-2 and TRBJ2-3; 11 nucleotides match TRBD2. The germline CDR1 and CDR2 sequences are WSHSY and SAAADI. V was clipped by 6 bases and J by 5 bases; unmatched bases: 7. CDR3 size: 15 residues. DNA for the CDR3: TGCGCCAGCAGATTTAGCGGGGGGGCCGTAGATACGCAGTATTTT. Its protein is CASRFSGGAVDTQYF.